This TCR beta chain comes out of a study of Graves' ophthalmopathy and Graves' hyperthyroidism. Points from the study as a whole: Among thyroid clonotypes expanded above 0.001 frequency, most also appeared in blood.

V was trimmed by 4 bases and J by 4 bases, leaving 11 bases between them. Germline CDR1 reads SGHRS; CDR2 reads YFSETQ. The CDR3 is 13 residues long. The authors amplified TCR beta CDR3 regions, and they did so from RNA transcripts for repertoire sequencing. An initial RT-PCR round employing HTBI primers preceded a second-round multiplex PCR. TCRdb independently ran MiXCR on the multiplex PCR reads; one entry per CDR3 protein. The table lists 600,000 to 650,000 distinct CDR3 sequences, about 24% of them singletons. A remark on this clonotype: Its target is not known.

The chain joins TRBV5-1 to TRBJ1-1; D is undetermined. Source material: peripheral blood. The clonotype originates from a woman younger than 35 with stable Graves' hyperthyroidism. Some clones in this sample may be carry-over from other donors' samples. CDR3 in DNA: TGCGCCAGCAGCCAGCAGCGTGGCACTGAAGCTTTCTTT. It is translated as CASSQQRGTEAFF. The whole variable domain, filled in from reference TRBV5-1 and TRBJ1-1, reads KAGVTQTPRYLIKTRGQQVTLSCSPISGHRSVSWYQQTPGQGLQFLFEYFSETQRNKGNFPGRFSGRQFSNSRSEMNVSTLELGDSALYLCASSQQRGTEAFFGQGTRLTVV.